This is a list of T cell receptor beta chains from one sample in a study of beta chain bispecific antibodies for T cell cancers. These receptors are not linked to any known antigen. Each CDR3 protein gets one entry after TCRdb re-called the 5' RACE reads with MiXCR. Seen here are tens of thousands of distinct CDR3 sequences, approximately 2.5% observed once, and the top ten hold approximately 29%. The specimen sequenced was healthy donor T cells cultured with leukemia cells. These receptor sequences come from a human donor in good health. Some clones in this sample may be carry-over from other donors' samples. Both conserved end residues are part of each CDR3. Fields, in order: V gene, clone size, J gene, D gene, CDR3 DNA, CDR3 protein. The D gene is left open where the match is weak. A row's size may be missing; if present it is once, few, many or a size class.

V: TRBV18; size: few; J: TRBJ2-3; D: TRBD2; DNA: TGTGCCAGCTCACCACAGCGGGGGCCCGCAGGGGATACGCAGTATTTT; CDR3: CASSPQRGPAGDTQYF
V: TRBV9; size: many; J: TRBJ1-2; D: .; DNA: TGTGCCAGCAGCGTACTCGACGGGGGGGGACCTTATAACTATGGCTACACCTTC; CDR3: CASSVLDGGGPYNYGYTF
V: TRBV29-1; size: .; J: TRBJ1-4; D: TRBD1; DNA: TGCAGCGGCCGACAGGGCTCCAATGAAAAACTGTTTTTT; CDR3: CSGRQGSNEKLFF
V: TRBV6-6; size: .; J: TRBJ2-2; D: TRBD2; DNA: TGTGCCAGCAGTTACACGGCGGGGAGGGCCGGGGAGCTGTTTTTT; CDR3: CASSYTAGRAGELFF
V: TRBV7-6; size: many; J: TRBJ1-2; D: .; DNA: TGTGCCAGCAGCTTAGGAGCAGGTTATGGCTACACCTTC; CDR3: CASSLGAGYGYTF
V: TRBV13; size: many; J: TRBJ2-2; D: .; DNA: TGTGCCAGCAGCTTAGGGGACACCGGGGAGCTGTTTTTT; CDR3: CASSLGDTGELFF
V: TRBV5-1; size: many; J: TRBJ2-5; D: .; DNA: TGCGCCAGCAGCGGGGGAGGTAGCCCGGAGAAAGAGACCCAGTACTTC; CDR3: CASSGGGSPEKETQYF
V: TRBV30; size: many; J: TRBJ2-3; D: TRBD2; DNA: TGTGCCTGGAGGGACGACGGGGCTAGCGGTTTT; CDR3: CAWRDDGASGF
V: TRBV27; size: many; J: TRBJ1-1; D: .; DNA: TGTGCCAGCACACTCTCTGGGTCCTTGGAGAACACTGAAGCTTTCTTT; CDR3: CASTLSGSLENTEAFF
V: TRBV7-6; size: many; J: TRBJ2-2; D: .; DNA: TGTGCCAGCAGGGAGAACACCGGGGAGCTGTTTTTT; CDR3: CASRENTGELFF
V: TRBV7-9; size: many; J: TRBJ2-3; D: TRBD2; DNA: TGTGCCAGCAGCTTATCCCCAGCGGGGGGGTTCCTTAGCACAGATACGCAGTATTTT; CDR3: CASSLSPAGGFLSTDTQYF
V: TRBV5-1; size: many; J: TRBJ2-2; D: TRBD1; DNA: TGCGCCAGCAGCTTCTCAGGGGGTGTTACCGGGGAGCTGTTTTTT; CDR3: CASSFSGGVTGELFF
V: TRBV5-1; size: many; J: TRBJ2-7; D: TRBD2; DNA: TGCGCCAGCAGCTTGACGGCTAGCGGCTCCTACGAGCAGTACTTC; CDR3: CASSLTASGSYEQYF
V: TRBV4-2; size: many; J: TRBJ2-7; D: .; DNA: TGTGCCAGCAGCCAAGAACCCTCGCCCGTCGAGCAGTACTTC; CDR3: CASSQEPSPVEQYF
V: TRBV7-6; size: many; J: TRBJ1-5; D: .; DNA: TGTGCCAGCAGCTACGGAGAGGGTTGGAATAGCAATCAGCCCCAGCATTTT; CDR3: CASSYGEGWNSNQPQHF
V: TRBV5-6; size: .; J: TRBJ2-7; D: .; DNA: TGTGCCAGCAGCTTGTCCGCGGGGGAGCAGTACTTC; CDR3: CASSLSAGEQYF
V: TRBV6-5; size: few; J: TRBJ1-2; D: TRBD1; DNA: TGTGCCAGCAGTACCGGGACAGGGGGACCTCGTGGCTACACCTTC; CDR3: CASSTGTGGPRGYTF